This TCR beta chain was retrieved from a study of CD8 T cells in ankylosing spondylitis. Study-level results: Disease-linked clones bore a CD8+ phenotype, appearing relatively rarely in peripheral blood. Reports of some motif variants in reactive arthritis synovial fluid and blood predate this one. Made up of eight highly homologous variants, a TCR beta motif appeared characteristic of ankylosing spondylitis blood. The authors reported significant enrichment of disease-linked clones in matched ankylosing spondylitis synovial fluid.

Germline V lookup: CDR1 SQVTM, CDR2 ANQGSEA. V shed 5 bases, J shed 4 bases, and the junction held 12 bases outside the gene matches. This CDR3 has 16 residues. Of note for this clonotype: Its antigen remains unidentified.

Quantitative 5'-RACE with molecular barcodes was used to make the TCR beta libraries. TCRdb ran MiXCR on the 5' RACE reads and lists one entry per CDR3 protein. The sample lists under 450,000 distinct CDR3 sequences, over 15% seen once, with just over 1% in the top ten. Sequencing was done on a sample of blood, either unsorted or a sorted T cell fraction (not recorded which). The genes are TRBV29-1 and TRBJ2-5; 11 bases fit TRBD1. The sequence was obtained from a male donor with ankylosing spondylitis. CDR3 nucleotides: TGCAGCGTTTTGCCCAGGGACAGGGGGAGGAGAGAGACCCAGTACTTC. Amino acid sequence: CSVLPRDRGRRETQYF.